A single sample gave rise to the 29 T cell receptor beta chains below, sequenced in a study of T cell changes during pregnancy in multiple sclerosis. Assay used: immunoSEQ multiplex PCR; TCRdb lists only in-frame clones, some missing. The sample has around 30,000 clones; 75% to 95% are singletons. The sequences come from CD8+ T cells from peripheral blood mononuclear cells, collected in the second trimester of pregnancy. These receptors originate from a female donor with multiple sclerosis, enrolled in a pregnancy study.

The J gene is TRBJ1-2, the V gene TRBV27, with unresolved D. The germline V gene has CDR1 MNHEY and CDR2 SMNVEV (reference sequence). The V gene lost 6 bases and the J gene lost 0 bases, with 8 bases spanning the gap. The CDR3 spans 13 residues. CDR3 amino acids: CASSYQANYGYTF. DNA for the CDR3: TGTGCCAGCAGCTATCAGGCTAACTATGGCTACACCTTC.

V gene TRBV4-1 combines with J gene TRBJ1-3; perhaps TRBD1 as D (5 bases). CDR1 and CDR2 from the germline V gene are MGHRA and YSYEKL. V was pared by 1 base and J by 0 bases, with 10 bases between. This CDR3 is 16 amino acids long. CDR3 residues: CASSQVQDRSGNTIYF. DNA for the CDR3: TGCGCCAGCAGCCAAGTACAGGACCGCTCTGGAAACACCATATATTTT.

The rearrangement uses TRBV11-2 and TRBJ2-7; 8 bases align to TRBD1. This CDR3 spans 18 amino acids. CDR1 and CDR2 (germline): SGHAT, FQNNGV. The junction had 20 bases not matched to a gene; V was cut back by 5 bases and J by 5 bases. The CDR3 DNA reads as TGTGCCAGCAGCCCCGGCGGATACCACGGACAGGGAAGCCACGAGCAGTACTTC. Amino acids: CASSPGGYHGQGSHEQYF.

The chain combines TRBV30 with TRBJ1-5; TRBD1 is a possible D gene (5 bases). Germline V CDR1 and CDR2: GTSNPN, SVGIG (reference sequence). Trimming left V 3 bases short and J 3 bases short, with 9 bases between. This CDR3 spans 13 amino acids. CDR3 sequence (DNA): TGTGCCTGGAGGGGACTGATCAATCAGCCCCAGCATTTT. It encodes CAWRGLINQPQHF.

V gene TRBV6-6 combines with J gene TRBJ1-1, with a possible D match to TRBD1 (6 bases). This CDR3 region has 16 residues. V lost 6 bases and J 0 bases, leaving 17 bases between the germline ends. The germline CDR1 and CDR2 sequences are MNHNY and SVGAGI (reference sequence). The CDR3 reads CASSLGGPSMNTEAFF. CDR3 bases: TGTGCCAGCAGCCTCGGGGGGCCCTCGATGAACACTGAAGCTTTCTTT.

J is TRBJ2-1 and V is TRBV2; TRBD1 agrees at 11 bases. The V gene's germline CDR1 is SNHLY and CDR2 FYNNEI. The ends lost 2 bases at V and 4 bases at J; junction bases unmatched: 4. The CDR3 is 16 residues long. The CDR3 DNA reads TGTGCCAGCAGTGAACGCGGGACAGGGGGGTACAATGAGCAGTTCTTC. It codes for CASSERGTGGYNEQFF.

The chain uses TRBV4-3 and TRBJ2-7, with 11 bases fitting TRBD2. From germline, CDR1 is LGHNA and CDR2 YSLEER. The J segment lost 2 bases and the V segment lost 4 bases, leaving 4 bases of the junction unmatched. CDR3 length: 15 amino acids. CDR3 nucleotides: TGCGCCAGCAGCCCCAGACTAGCGGGACCCTACGAGCAGTACTTC. Encoded protein: CASSPRLAGPYEQYF.

This clone is categorized as medium-sized. This chain connects TRBV5-8 to TRBJ1-2; 8 bases line up with TRBD1. Trimming removed 3 bases from V and 8 bases from J; junction bases left unmatched: 6. Germline assignment: CDR1 SGHTS and CDR2 YDEGEE. The CDR3 is 13 amino acids. CDR3 amino acids: CASSSGQGSGYTF. CDR3 coding DNA: TGTGCCAGCAGCTCCGGACAGGGCAGCGGCTACACCTTC.

CDR3: CASSLMFGQYF. CDR3 coding DNA: TGTGCCAGCAGCTTAATGTTCGGGCAGTACTTC. The chain recombines TRBV11-2 with TRBJ2-7; D uncertain. The CDR3 is 11 residues long. Trimming pared 2 bases from V and 9 bases from J, leaving 8 bases between. Germline-derived CDR1 and CDR2 are SGHAT and FQNNGV.

This chain connects TRBV27 to TRBJ2-1; D remains unclear. The V end was cut by 8 bases, the J end by 8 bases, with 22 bases between. The CDR3 is 15 residues long. Looked up from germline, CDR1 is MNHEY and CDR2 is SMNVEV (reference sequence). In nucleotides, the CDR3 is TGTGCCAGCCGCCTAGAATTTACCCTTTCGGATGAGCAGTTCTTC. It codes for CASRLEFTLSDEQFF.

This sequence joins TRBV9 and TRBJ2-5; D may be TRBD1 (5 bases). This CDR3 has 11 residues. Germline CDR1 is SGDLS and CDR2 is YYNGEE. Trimming removed 7 bases from V and 5 bases from J, with 9 bases in between. The CDR3 nucleotides read TGTGCCAGCGGAAAGGGGGAGACCCAGTACTTC. It encodes CASGKGETQYF.

This CDR3 is CASSLGLAVTDTQYF. DNA for the CDR3: TGTGCCAGCAGTTTAGGGCTAGCGGTCACAGATACGCAGTATTTT. The gene calls are TRBV27 and TRBJ2-3; 7 nucleotides agree with TRBD2. Germline loops: CDR1 MNHEY, CDR2 SMNVEV (reference sequence). After removal of 2 bases from V and 2 bases from J, the junction contained 4 bases not matched to a gene. This CDR3 contains 15 residues.

In its sample, this clone was seen once. The chain recombines TRBV27 with TRBJ2-7; the match to TRBD1 covers 9 bases. V lost 9 bases, J lost 3 bases, and 12 bases stayed unmatched. CDR1 MNHEY and CDR2 SMNVEV come from the germline V gene (reference sequence). This CDR3 region has 15 residues. The CDR3 protein is CASRVWGQGGYEQYF. CDR3 nucleotide sequence: TGTGCCAGTAGGGTTTGGGGACAGGGTGGCTACGAGCAGTACTTC.

The chain couples TRBV27 to TRBJ1-2, with D perhaps TRBD1 (5 bases). The V end lost 3 bases, the J end lost 8 bases, and 13 bases lay between the germline ends. Germline CDR1 reads MNHEY; CDR2 reads SMNVEV (reference sequence). There are 13 residues in the CDR3. Here the CDR3 reads CASSLDGWGGYTF. CDR3 nucleotides: TGTGCCAGCAGTTTGGATGGATGGGGCGGCTACACCTTC.

V is TRBV7-8 and J is TRBJ2-7, with 13 bases fitting TRBD2. The CDR3 extends over 16 amino acids. In germline, CDR1 is SGHVS, CDR2 FQNEAQ. V gave up 5 bases and J gave up 3 bases; unmatched junction bases: 7. Here the CDR3 DNA reads TGTGCCAGCAGCATTTCGGGACTAGCGGGATACTACGAGCAGTACTTC. Its translation is CASSISGLAGYYEQYF.

The chain carries TRBV13 and TRBJ2-3; perhaps TRBD2 as D (6 bases). Germline CDR1 and CDR2: PRHDT and FYEKMQ (reference sequence). The CDR3 contains 16 residues. Between the trimmed V and J ends, which lost 5 bases and 1 base, there was a span of 16 bases. CDR3 loop: CASSPRGSGGTDTQYF. Here the CDR3 DNA reads TGTGCCAGCAGCCCCCGGGGGAGCGGCGGCACAGATACGCAGTATTTT.

The chain employs TRBV4-1 and TRBJ2-7; 9 bases are shared with TRBD2. The CDR3 length is 20 residues. Germline V gene data show CDR1 as MGHRA and CDR2 as YSYEKL. The J segment lost 2 bases and the V segment lost 0 bases, leaving 17 bases of the junction unmatched. DNA for the CDR3: TGCGCCAGCAGCCAAGATCCCCCAAGCGGGAGGTACCATCCAACCTACGAGCAGTACTTC. This encodes CASSQDPPSGRYHPTYEQYF.

V gene TRBV2 combines with J gene TRBJ2-1; weak D call: TRBD2 (6 bases). The V and J ends lost 6 bases and 4 bases respectively, with 22 bases between them. Germline CDR1 and CDR2: SNHLY and FYNNEI. This CDR3 region has 17 residues. The CDR3 nucleotides read TGTGCCAGCAGGGACTATGAACCCGGGAGTCGATACAATGAGCAGTTCTTC. This translates into CASRDYEPGSRYNEQFF. The variable domain in full, with the rest retrieved from reference TRBV2 and TRBJ2-1, is EPEVTQTPSHQVTQMGQEVILRCVPISNHLYFYWYRQILGQKVEFLVSFYNNEISEKSEIFDDQFSVERPDGSNFTLKIRSTKLEDSAMYFCASRDYEPGSRYNEQFFGPGTRLTVL.

In DNA form, the CDR3 reads TGTGCCAGCAGCCGACTCTCGGACAGCGCTCCGAAACTGTTTTTT. It codes for CASSRLSDSAPKLFF. The chain is built from TRBV13 and TRBJ1-4; the D gene is possibly TRBD1 (6 bases). CDR1 is PRHDT, CDR2 FYEKMQ, per germline (reference sequence). The V gene lost 5 bases and the J gene lost 11 bases, with 21 bases spanning the gap. The CDR3 runs to 15 residues.

The CDR3 loop is CAWSVRTGRNTEAFF. Written as DNA, the CDR3 is TGTGCCTGGAGTGTACGAACAGGGAGGAACACTGAAGCTTTCTTT. The genes are TRBV30 and TRBJ1-1; D perhaps matches TRBD1 (6 bases). The CDR3 consists of 15 residues. The V and J ends lost 0 bases and 1 base respectively, with 12 bases between them. Germline-derived CDR1 and CDR2 are GTSNPN and SVGIG (reference sequence). Full variable domain (missing parts from reference TRBV30 and TRBJ1-1): SQTIHQWPATLVQPVGSPLSLECTVEGTSNPNLYWYRQAAGRGLQLLFYSVGIGQISSEVPQNLSASRPQDRQFILSSKKLLLSDSGFYLCAWSVRTGRNTEAFFGQGTRLTVV.

This clone was detected only once. The chain joins TRBV6-5 to TRBJ2-2; tentatively, D is TRBD2 (5 bases). V was shortened by 3 bases and J by 5 bases, with 13 bases between the two germline ends. Germline V CDR1 and CDR2: MNHEY, SVGAGI. The CDR3 is made up of 15 amino acids. The CDR3 is CASSYTGVGTGELFF. In DNA, the CDR3 is TGTGCCAGCAGTTATACCGGGGTTGGGACCGGGGAGCTGTTTTTT.

V and J are TRBV5-1 and TRBJ2-1, with TRBD2 matching 14 bases. V lost 3 bases and J lost 3; bases outside the gene matches: 2. Germline V gene lookup returns CDR1 SGHRS and CDR2 YFSETQ. The CDR3 spans 16 residues. CDR3 in amino acids: CASSSGLAGGYNEQFF. Here the CDR3 DNA reads TGCGCCAGCAGCTCAGGACTAGCGGGAGGCTACAATGAGCAGTTCTTC.

The genes are TRBV5-1 and TRBJ2-7; 10 bases fit TRBD2. Looked up from germline, CDR1 is SGHRS and CDR2 is YFSETQ. The length of the CDR3 is 15 residues. The V and J ends lost 4 bases and 0 bases, in that order; junction bases with no gene match: 4. The CDR3 DNA reads as TGCGCCAGCAGCATAGGGACTAGCGACTCCTACGAGCAGTACTTC. Residues: CASSIGTSDSYEQYF.

The V gene is TRBV29-1, the J gene TRBJ1-1; maybe TRBD1 (5 bases). Trimming cost V 6 bases and J 3 bases, with 14 bases left between them. CDR3 size: 13 residues. Germline CDR1 and CDR2: SQVTM and ANQGSEA. The CDR3 sequence is CSVAPRGDTEAFF. The CDR3 nucleotides are TGCAGCGTAGCCCCTCGGGGGGACACTGAAGCTTTCTTT. The whole variable domain, filled in from reference TRBV29-1 and TRBJ1-1, reads SAVISQKPSRDICQRGTSLTIQCQVDSQVTMMFWYRQQPGQSLTLIATANQGSEATYESGFVIDKFPISRPNLTFSTLTVSNMSPEDSSIYLCSVAPRGDTEAFFGQGTRLTVV.

The chain's CDR3 is CASSQELGTGGHEQYF. CDR3 DNA sequence: TGCGCCAGCAGCCAAGAACTAGGGACAGGGGGCCACGAGCAGTACTTC. The J gene is TRBJ2-7, the V gene TRBV4-3, with 12 positions matching TRBD1. Germline CDR1 and CDR2: LGHNA and YSLEER. The V gene end was trimmed by 0 bases and the J gene end by 5 bases; junction bases not matched to a gene: 5. The CDR3 runs 16 residues.

This clone appeared a single time. In DNA, the CDR3 is TGTGCCAGCAGCTTAAGGATTAGCAGAGACACAGATACGCAGTATTTT. Amino acid sequence: CASSLRISRDTDTQYF. The rearrangement uses TRBV13 and TRBJ2-3; no clear D gene. Germline lookup yields CDR1 PRHDT and CDR2 FYEKMQ (reference sequence). The CDR3 contains 16 residues. The germline V and J ends were trimmed by 2 bases and 2 bases, with 14 bases remaining between them.

J is TRBJ2-4 and V is TRBV7-9, with 9 bases identical to TRBD1. J lost 12 bases, V lost 5 bases, and 17 bases had no gene match. The CDR3 extends over 16 amino acids. Germline V gene sequence: CDR1 SEHNR, CDR2 FQNEAQ (reference sequence). CDR3 coding DNA: TGTGCCAGCAGCACCAACGGGGACAGGGTTTTAGGGGGTCAGTACTTC. This encodes CASSTNGDRVLGGQYF.

This clone has only one observation. V usage is TRBV5-6 and J usage is TRBJ2-1; TRBD2 agrees at 16 bases. Germline CDR1 reads SGHDT; CDR2 reads YYEEEE. CDR3 size: 16 residues. The junction had 2 bases not matched to a gene; V was cut back by 4 bases and J by 4 bases. In DNA, the CDR3 is TGTGCCAGCAGCGGGGGACTAGCGGGAGGGTACAATGAGCAGTTCTTC. This codes for CASSGGLAGGYNEQFF.

The gene calls are TRBV19 and TRBJ2-1; D is unclear. Deletions cut 1 base from V and 0 bases from J, with 10 bases between. The CDR3 loop spans 16 amino acids. Germline V gene sequence: CDR1 LNHDA, CDR2 SQIVND (reference sequence). The CDR3 here is CASSIVDFSSYNEQFF. DNA of the CDR3: TGTGCCAGTAGTATAGTCGACTTCAGCTCCTACAATGAGCAGTTCTTC. Full variable domain (missing parts from reference TRBV19 and TRBJ2-1): DGGITQSPKYLFRKEGQNVTLSCEQNLNHDAMYWYRQDPGQGLRLIYYSQIVNDFQKGDIAEGYSVSREKKESFPLTVTSAQKNPTAFYLCASSIVDFSSYNEQFFGPGTRLTVL.